The rows below give T cell receptor beta chains drawn from one sample of a study of cytomegalovirus exposure and HLA in healthy donors. Repertoires were generated with immunoSEQ multiplex PCR, while TCRdb's copy carries only in-frame clones and drops some. The sample has about 98,000 clones; 70% to 80% are singletons. The sequencing input was PBMCs. These receptor sequences come from a man in his fifties or sixties in good health and CMV-seropositive. Both conserved end residues are part of each CDR3. D genes are given only for firm matches. Clone size is not always given. Where it is, it says once, few, many or a class for expanded clones.

J gene | V gene | D gene | clone size | CDR3 DNA | CDR3 protein
TRBJ2-7 | TRBV2 | - | - | TGTGCCAGCGGAGGGTCCTTCTTCTCCTACGAGCAGTACTTC | CASGGSFFSYEQYF
TRBJ1-1 | TRBV28 | - | - | TGTGCCATCCGACTCAACACTGAAGCTTTCTTT | CAIRLNTEAFF
TRBJ2-7 | TRBV5-1 | - | - | TGCGCCAGCAGCTTGGAGGCGGTAACCTACGAGCAGTACTTC | CASSLEAVTYEQYF
TRBJ1-2 | TRBV9 | - | - | TGTGCCAGCAGCGTAGAGGGGGACTATGGCTACACCTTC | CASSVEGDYGYTF
TRBJ2-7 | TRBV27 | TRBD2 | - | TGTGCCAGCAGTCCGGGACTAGCGGGGCCCTACGAGCAGTACTTC | CASSPGLAGPYEQYF
TRBJ2-7 | TRBV10-2 | TRBD1 | - | TGCGCCAGCAGCGACAGGGGAGCCTACGAGCAGTACTTC | CASSDRGAYEQYF
TRBJ2-5 | TRBV20-1 | - | - | TGCAGTGCTAGGACTCGAGAGACCCAGTACTTC | CSARTRETQYF
TRBJ2-5 | TRBV5-6 | TRBD2 | - | TGTGCCAGCAGCTTCGGGACTAGCGGAGAGACCCAGTACTTC | CASSFGTSGETQYF
TRBJ1-3 | TRBV5-5 | - | - | TGTGCCAGCAGCTTGGGGGCGGGAAACACCATATATTTT | CASSLGAGNTIYF
TRBJ2-3 | TRBV7-2 | TRBD2 | - | TGTGCCAGCAGCCGAAGCGGGGGGAGAGATACGCAGTATTTT | CASSRSGGRDTQYF
TRBJ1-4 | TRBV7-9 | - | - | TGTGCCAGCAGCTCCTCGGGGGGCGAAAAACTGTTTTTT | CASSSSGGEKLFF
TRBJ2-1 | TRBV7-6 | - | - | TGTGCCAGCAGCCCAGGCCAGAATGAGCAGTTCTTC | CASSPGQNEQFF
TRBJ2-3 | TRBV10-3 | - | - | TGTGCCATCACGAGCGGGAGCACAGATACGCAGTATTTT | CAITSGSTDTQYF
TRBJ1-2 | TRBV7-8 | - | - | TGTGCCAGCAGCTTATCTTCCGGGAGCGGCTACACCTTC | CASSLSSGSGYTF
TRBJ1-5 | TRBV19 | TRBD1 | - | TGTGCCAGTAGTCCGGGACAGGGATTACGCAATCAGCCCCAGCATTTT | CASSPGQGLRNQPQHF
TRBJ2-7 | TRBV6-1 | - | - | TGTGCCAGCAGTGAAGACAGAACTTTCTACGAGCAGTACTTC | CASSEDRTFYEQYF
TRBJ1-5 | TRBV9 | TRBD1 | - | TGTGCCAGCAGCCAGGGGGCGACAGGGCAACAGCCCCAGCATTTT | CASSQGATGQQPQHF
TRBJ2-1 | TRBV9 | TRBD2 | - | TGTGCCAGCAGCCCATCAACTAGCGGGGGGGTAGGAGAGCAGTTCTTC | CASSPSTSGGVGEQFF
TRBJ1-5 | TRBV6-5 | - | - | TGTGCCAGCAGTTACTCGTCTACGTCGCAGCCCCAGCATTTT | CASSYSSTSQPQHF
TRBJ2-7 | TRBV4-1 | TRBD1 | - | TGCGCCAGCAGCCTACGACAGGGGACCTACGAGCAGTACTTC | CASSLRQGTYEQYF
TRBJ2-4 | TRBV4-2 | TRBD2 | - | TGTGCCAGCAGCGAGCTTAGCGGGGGGGCCTCAGCCAAAAACATTCAGTACTTC | CASSELSGGASAKNIQYF
TRBJ1-1 | TRBV27 | - | - | TGTGCCAGCAGTCGGATACTTCAGGGAGGGTTTGCTGAAGCTTTCTTT | CASSRILQGGFAEAFF
TRBJ2-5 | TRBV27 | - | few | TGTGCCAGCAAGAAGGGGGGGAAGCTAGAGACCCAGTACTTC | CASKKGGKLETQYF
TRBJ2-1 | TRBV7-9 | - | few | TGTGCCAGCGAGGGGGTTTACGAGGGTGAGCAGTTCTTC | CASEGVYEGEQFF
TRBJ2-7 | TRBV29-1 | - | - | TGCAGCGTTCGGACAGATACCTACGAGCAGTACTTC | CSVRTDTYEQYF
TRBJ2-5 | TRBV9 | TRBD2 | - | TGTGCCAGCAGTGAGACTAGCGGGGGTGGGGCCCAGTACTTC | CASSETSGGGAQYF
TRBJ1-1 | TRBV2 | - | - | TGTGCCAGCAGTGAAAATGGGCCTGAAGCTTTCTTT | CASSENGPEAFF
TRBJ2-5 | TRBV21-1 | - | - | TGTGCCAGCAGCAATCCTAGCTTTGAGACCCAGTACTTC | CASSNPSFETQYF
TRBJ1-2 | TRBV2 | - | - | TGTGCCAGCAGTGGACAGAACTATGGCTACACCTTC | CASSGQNYGYTF
TRBJ1-1 | TRBV2 | - | few | TGTGCCAGCAGTGAACCCTCTCACCCGGACACTGAAGCTTTCTTT | CASSEPSHPDTEAFF
TRBJ1-1 | TRBV7-9 | - | - | TGTGCCAGCAGGGAGGAAAACACTGAAGCTTTCTTT | CASREENTEAFF
TRBJ1-1 | TRBV19 | TRBD1 | - | TGTGCCAGTAGTCAGACAGGGCGAACTGAAGCTTTCTTT | CASSQTGRTEAFF
TRBJ1-5 | TRBV15 | - | - | TGTGCCACCAGCGGGGGCCGGGCCGATCAGCCCCAGCATTTT | CATSGGRADQPQHF
TRBJ1-5 | TRBV18 | - | - | TGTGCCAGCTCACCACAGGAGGGTTTGCCCAATCAGCCCCAGCATTTT | CASSPQEGLPNQPQHF
TRBJ1-4 | TRBV19 | TRBD1 | - | TGTGCCAGTAGTGACAGGGCCACTAATGAAAAACTGTTTTTT | CASSDRATNEKLFF
TRBJ1-2 | TRBV5-6 | TRBD1 | - | TGTGCCAGCAGCTTGACCGGGACAGCCGCCTATGGCTACACCTTC | CASSLTGTAAYGYTF
TRBJ1-5 | TRBV5-4 | TRBD1 | - | TGTGCCAGCAGCATACAGGGGGCGGGTCAGCCCCAGCATTTT | CASSIQGAGQPQHF
TRBJ2-7 | TRBV10-1 | TRBD2 | once | TGCGCCAGCAGGATAGCGGGGCGACACGGGCAGTACTTC | CASRIAGRHGQYF
TRBJ2-3 | TRBV5-1 | TRBD2 | - | TGCGCCAGCAGGCGGGGGTGGGGAGATACGCAGTATTTT | CASRRGWGDTQYF
TRBJ2-3 | TRBV6-4 | - | few | TGTGCCAGCAGCACCGAAGGGGGAGCAGCAGATACGCAGTATTTT | CASSTEGGAADTQYF
TRBJ2-6 | TRBV7-2 | - | - | TGTGCCAGCACCCCCGTCAGCTCTGGGGCCAACGTCCTGACTTTC | CASTPVSSGANVLTF
TRBJ2-3 | TRBV28 | TRBD1 | - | TGTGCCAGCAGTTCGCGAACAGGGGGGTTTTCCACAGATACGCAGTATTTT | CASSSRTGGFSTDTQYF
TRBJ2-7 | TRBV30 | - | few | TGTGCCTGGAGTGTAGGGGCCGAGCAGTACTTC | CAWSVGAEQYF
TRBJ1-5 | TRBV21-1 | - | - | TGTGCCAGCAGCAAAATCGGAGGTAGCAATCAGCCCCAGCATTTT | CASSKIGGSNQPQHF
TRBJ2-7 | TRBV6-1 | - | - | TGTGCCAGCAAAGGGCCGGGAACCTACGAGCAGTACTTC | CASKGPGTYEQYF
TRBJ2-5 | TRBV7-9 | TRBD1 | - | TGTGCCAGCAGCGAGGGGGGACAGGGGGCGGAGACCCAGTACTTC | CASSEGGQGAETQYF
TRBJ1-4 | TRBV15 | TRBD1 | - | TGTGCCACCAGCAGACTCCAACAGGGGGCTAATGAAAAACTGTTTTTT | CATSRLQQGANEKLFF
TRBJ2-7 | TRBV29-1 | - | - | TGCAGCACGAGGCAGGGGCTCGCCCACGAGCAGTACTTC | CSTRQGLAHEQYF
TRBJ2-1 | TRBV27 | TRBD1 | - | TGTGCCAGCAGTTTCCGTCGGACAGGTGGAGCCTACAATGAGCAGTTCTTC | CASSFRRTGGAYNEQFF
TRBJ1-1 | TRBV7-6 | TRBD1 | - | TGTGCCAGCAGCCCACGGACAGGAACGGGCACTGAAGCTTTCTTT | CASSPRTGTGTEAFF
TRBJ1-1 | TRBV9 | - | - | TGTGCCAGCAGCGTAGTTGGGGCGAACACTGAAGCTTTCTTT | CASSVVGANTEAFF